The entry that follows covers one T cell receptor (beta chain) sequence. These data belong to a study of blood T cell repertoires in COVID-19. Study at large: T cells, B-cell-depleted T cells, or PBMCs supplied cDNA or gDNA.

The CDR3 contains 11 residues. CDR1 is GTSNPN and CDR2 is SVGIG in the germline V gene (reference sequence). Trimming removed 3 bases at V and 7 bases at J, with 6 bases between. The protocol was immunoSEQ multiplex PCR, while the TCRdb copy is restricted to in-frame clones and leaves out a portion. In the table there are about 170,000 clones, roughly 86% of which are singletons. The sequence was collected from a man aged 70-80 years with acute or convalescent COVID-19. The chain links TRBV30 to TRBJ2-2; tentative D call: TRBD2 (5 bases). Material: peripheral blood. CDR3 sequence reads: CAWRRDGELFF. The CDR3 coding sequence is TGTGCCTGGAGGAGGGACGGGGAGCTGTTTTTT.